A selection of T cell receptor beta chains follows, all from one sample in a study of shared clonotypes between healthy human individuals. Sequencing was performed with immunoSEQ multiplex PCR; in TCRdb, only in-frame clones are kept and a portion is missing. This sample has some 300,000 clones; 73% occur once, and the top ten carry about 10%. Sequences were obtained from memory CD4+ T cells sorted from blood. Source of these receptors: a man aged 25-45 years in good health. CDR3s include the opening cysteine and the closing phenylalanine or tryptophan. The D gene is left open where the match is weak. Rows may omit the clone size; those that give it use once, few, many or a size class.

j_gene: TRBJ2-5; abundance: NA; v_gene: TRBV13; d_gene: NA; CDR3nt: TGTGCCAGCACCATAATGGAATCATTGGGGTCTTCGGAGACCCAGTACTTC; CDR3aa: CASTIMESLGSSETQYF
j_gene: TRBJ2-4; abundance: NA; v_gene: TRBV7-8; d_gene: NA; CDR3nt: TGTGCCAGCAGCATGGACTTAGCCAAAAACATTCAGTACTTC; CDR3aa: CASSMDLAKNIQYF
j_gene: TRBJ1-1; abundance: many; v_gene: TRBV25-1; d_gene: NA; CDR3nt: TGTGCCAGCAGTGATAACAGGGCCAACACTGAAGCTTTCTTT; CDR3aa: CASSDNRANTEAFF
j_gene: TRBJ2-1; abundance: NA; v_gene: TRBV18; d_gene: NA; CDR3nt: TGTGCCAGCTCACCACAGGGGGGTGAGCAGTTCTTC; CDR3aa: CASSPQGGEQFF
j_gene: TRBJ2-1; abundance: NA; v_gene: TRBV19; d_gene: NA; CDR3nt: TGTGCCAGTAGTACCATTCTCGAATCCAATGAGCAGTTCTTC; CDR3aa: CASSTILESNEQFF
j_gene: TRBJ2-3; abundance: NA; v_gene: TRBV19; d_gene: NA; CDR3nt: TGTGCCAGTAGTATCTCGACAGATACGCAGTATTTT; CDR3aa: CASSISTDTQYF
j_gene: TRBJ2-7; abundance: NA; v_gene: TRBV19; d_gene: NA; CDR3nt: TGTGCCAGTAGTATTTCCCCTCCGAGGCCGGGCAATAAGCAGTACTTC; CDR3aa: CASSISPPRPGNKQYF
j_gene: TRBJ2-2; abundance: many; v_gene: TRBV5-1; d_gene: TRBD1; CDR3nt: TGCGCCAGCAAGGGACAGGGGGCTAGCACCGGGGAGCTGTTTTTT; CDR3aa: CASKGQGASTGELFF
j_gene: TRBJ2-1; abundance: NA; v_gene: TRBV6-6; d_gene: TRBD2; CDR3nt: TGTGCCAGCAGCCCCTTAGCGGGAGGTTACAATGAGCAGTTCTTC; CDR3aa: CASSPLAGGYNEQFF
j_gene: TRBJ2-2; abundance: once; v_gene: TRBV6-1; d_gene: TRBD2; CDR3nt: TGTGCCACTTTATGGGGAGGGTCGAACACCGGGGAGCTGTTTTTT; CDR3aa: CATLWGGSNTGELFF
j_gene: TRBJ1-1; abundance: NA; v_gene: TRBV10-1; d_gene: NA; CDR3nt: TGCGCCAGCAGTGAGTCTTCACCCAGGACGAACACTGAAGCTTTCTTT; CDR3aa: CASSESSPRTNTEAFF
j_gene: TRBJ2-1; abundance: NA; v_gene: TRBV27; d_gene: NA; CDR3nt: TGTGCCAGCAGTTTAGCCACGCCCTCCTACAATGAGCAGTTCTTC; CDR3aa: CASSLATPSYNEQFF
j_gene: TRBJ1-5; abundance: NA; v_gene: TRBV5-5; d_gene: NA; CDR3nt: TGTGCCAGCAGCCCTTGGCCCCCCAGTCAGCCCCAGCATTTT; CDR3aa: CASSPWPPSQPQHF
j_gene: TRBJ1-4; abundance: NA; v_gene: TRBV5-1; d_gene: NA; CDR3nt: TGCGCCAGCAGCTTTACGGGTGAAAAACTGTTTTTT; CDR3aa: CASSFTGEKLFF
j_gene: TRBJ2-3; abundance: NA; v_gene: TRBV5-1; d_gene: TRBD2; CDR3nt: TGCGCCAGCAGCTTAGGACTAGCGGCTAGCACAGATACGCAGTATTTT; CDR3aa: CASSLGLAASTDTQYF
j_gene: TRBJ2-4; abundance: NA; v_gene: TRBV27; d_gene: TRBD2; CDR3nt: TGTGCCAGCAGTTTATCATGGACTAGCGGCATTCAGTACTTC; CDR3aa: CASSLSWTSGIQYF
j_gene: TRBJ1-3; abundance: NA; v_gene: TRBV2; d_gene: NA; CDR3nt: TGTGCCAGCAGTGAGGGAAGAAACACCATATATTTT; CDR3aa: CASSEGRNTIYF
j_gene: TRBJ1-1; abundance: many; v_gene: TRBV5-1; d_gene: NA; CDR3nt: TGCGCCAGCAAAAGAAAAGAACAAGTCATGAACACTGAAGCTTTCTTT; CDR3aa: CASKRKEQVMNTEAFF
j_gene: TRBJ2-1; abundance: NA; v_gene: TRBV30; d_gene: TRBD1; CDR3nt: TGTGCCTGGAGCGCTGACAGGGAGAGTCCGTTCTTC; CDR3aa: CAWSADRESPFF
j_gene: TRBJ2-3; abundance: NA; v_gene: TRBV7-6; d_gene: NA; CDR3nt: TGTGCCAGCAGCTTTTATAGCCAAGCAGATACGCAGTATTTT; CDR3aa: CASSFYSQADTQYF
j_gene: TRBJ2-7; abundance: NA; v_gene: TRBV5-4; d_gene: NA; CDR3nt: TGTGCCAGCAGCTTGGATCCCCTCCAGGCCTCCGAGCAGTACTTC; CDR3aa: CASSLDPLQASEQYF
j_gene: TRBJ2-7; abundance: NA; v_gene: TRBV29-1; d_gene: TRBD1; CDR3nt: TGCAGCGAAATGACAGGGGACGAGCAGTACTTC; CDR3aa: CSEMTGDEQYF
j_gene: TRBJ2-5; abundance: NA; v_gene: TRBV13; d_gene: NA; CDR3nt: TGTGCCAGCAGCTTGACTAGGGTTTCGGAGACCCAGTACTTC; CDR3aa: CASSLTRVSETQYF
j_gene: TRBJ2-7; abundance: NA; v_gene: TRBV9; d_gene: TRBD2; CDR3nt: TGTGCCAGCAGCCCTAGACTAGCGGGAAGGTACGAGCAGTACTTC; CDR3aa: CASSPRLAGRYEQYF
j_gene: TRBJ2-1; abundance: few; v_gene: TRBV18; d_gene: TRBD1; CDR3nt: TGTGCCAGCTCAACCGGGACAGGGGGCTACAATGAGCAGTTCTTC; CDR3aa: CASSTGTGGYNEQFF
j_gene: TRBJ2-7; abundance: many; v_gene: TRBV10-3; d_gene: NA; CDR3nt: TGTGCCATCAGTGGGGGTCCGACGGAGGGAACCTACGAGCAGTACTTC; CDR3aa: CAISGGPTEGTYEQYF
j_gene: TRBJ2-3; abundance: NA; v_gene: TRBV7-3; d_gene: NA; CDR3nt: TGTGCCAGCAGCAACACAGGTGGGGCAGATACGCAGTATTTT; CDR3aa: CASSNTGGADTQYF
j_gene: TRBJ1-5; abundance: NA; v_gene: TRBV19; d_gene: NA; CDR3nt: TGTGCCAGTAGTGGGGTCGGGCAGGGCAATCAGCCCCAGCATTTT; CDR3aa: CASSGVGQGNQPQHF
j_gene: TRBJ2-5; abundance: NA; v_gene: TRBV2; d_gene: TRBD2; CDR3nt: TGTGCCAGCAGCCCGGGACTATATCGACAAGAGACCCAGTACTTC; CDR3aa: CASSPGLYRQETQYF
j_gene: TRBJ2-2; abundance: NA; v_gene: TRBV9; d_gene: NA; CDR3nt: TGTGCCAGCACGGGCGGAGGGTACACCGGGGAGCTGTTTTTT; CDR3aa: CASTGGGYTGELFF
j_gene: TRBJ1-4; abundance: NA; v_gene: TRBV28; d_gene: NA; CDR3nt: TGTGCCACCCCAAAAGGCCCCCTTAGCTCTCGTGAAAAACTGTTTTTT; CDR3aa: CATPKGPLSSREKLFF
j_gene: TRBJ1-2; abundance: NA; v_gene: TRBV4-3; d_gene: NA; CDR3nt: TGCGCCAGCAGCCAAGTTAGAAACTATGGCTACACCTTC; CDR3aa: CASSQVRNYGYTF
j_gene: TRBJ2-2; abundance: NA; v_gene: TRBV7-9; d_gene: TRBD2; CDR3nt: TGTGCCAGCAGCCTTAGCGGGAGTGGTCCCGGGGAGCTGTTTTTT; CDR3aa: CASSLSGSGPGELFF
j_gene: TRBJ2-2; abundance: NA; v_gene: TRBV5-4; d_gene: TRBD2; CDR3nt: TGTGCCAGCAGCTGGGGGTCGCTAGCGGGAGTGGCCGGGGAGCTGTTTTTT; CDR3aa: CASSWGSLAGVAGELFF
j_gene: TRBJ2-7; abundance: NA; v_gene: TRBV5-1; d_gene: NA; CDR3nt: TGCGCCAGCAGCTCCGGGACTGGGTCCTCCTACGAGCAGTACTTC; CDR3aa: CASSSGTGSSYEQYF
j_gene: TRBJ2-2; abundance: NA; v_gene: TRBV11-3; d_gene: NA; CDR3nt: TGTGCCAGCAGGGAGGGGGGCTACGGCGGGGAGCTGTTTTTT; CDR3aa: CASREGGYGGELFF
j_gene: TRBJ1-1; abundance: many; v_gene: TRBV6-1; d_gene: NA; CDR3nt: TGTGCCACGAGGGGTCTCTCGAACACTGAAGCTTTCTTT; CDR3aa: CATRGLSNTEAFF
j_gene: TRBJ2-1; abundance: few; v_gene: TRBV29-1; d_gene: TRBD1; CDR3nt: TGCAGCGGCGGACAGGGGACTGAGCAGTTCTTC; CDR3aa: CSGGQGTEQFF
j_gene: TRBJ1-5; abundance: NA; v_gene: TRBV2; d_gene: NA; CDR3nt: TGTGCCAGCATGTACTATAGCAATCAGCCCCAGCATTTT; CDR3aa: CASMYYSNQPQHF
j_gene: TRBJ1-5; abundance: NA; v_gene: TRBV2; d_gene: NA; CDR3nt: TGTGCCAGCAGTCCGTCAGCTAGCAATCAGCCCCAGCATTTT; CDR3aa: CASSPSASNQPQHF
j_gene: TRBJ2-3; abundance: NA; v_gene: TRBV19; d_gene: NA; CDR3nt: TGTGCCAGTAGTATTAGGTTGCCCACAGATACGCAGTATTTT; CDR3aa: CASSIRLPTDTQYF
j_gene: TRBJ2-7; abundance: NA; v_gene: TRBV6-1; d_gene: TRBD2; CDR3nt: TGTGCCAGCAGTGAAGGGGGAGGGGCGATCTACGAGCAGTACTTC; CDR3aa: CASSEGGGAIYEQYF
j_gene: TRBJ2-7; abundance: once; v_gene: TRBV7-9; d_gene: TRBD1; CDR3nt: TGTGCCAGCAGCGAGCAGGGGGTCTCCTCCTACGAGCAGTACTTC; CDR3aa: CASSEQGVSSYEQYF
j_gene: TRBJ2-1; abundance: many; v_gene: TRBV2; d_gene: TRBD2; CDR3nt: TGTGCCAGCAGTGAAAAGGGACTAGCGGCCAATGAGCAGTTCTTC; CDR3aa: CASSEKGLAANEQFF
j_gene: TRBJ2-7; abundance: NA; v_gene: TRBV28; d_gene: TRBD2; CDR3nt: TGTGCCAGCAGTTTATCGATCCCGGGGGGGAGGGAGCAGTACTTC; CDR3aa: CASSLSIPGGREQYF
j_gene: TRBJ2-1; abundance: once; v_gene: TRBV27; d_gene: NA; CDR3nt: TGTGCCAGCAGTTTTCTCGGGAACAATGAGCAGTTCTTC; CDR3aa: CASSFLGNNEQFF
j_gene: TRBJ2-7; abundance: NA; v_gene: TRBV7-2; d_gene: NA; CDR3nt: TGTGCCAGCAGCTTAATTCAGGGGCCCTACGAGCAGTACTTC; CDR3aa: CASSLIQGPYEQYF
j_gene: TRBJ1-3; abundance: NA; v_gene: TRBV7-3; d_gene: NA; CDR3nt: TGTGCCAGCAGCTTAGGGATGGGAAACACCATATATTTT; CDR3aa: CASSLGMGNTIYF
j_gene: TRBJ1-1; abundance: NA; v_gene: TRBV28; d_gene: NA; CDR3nt: TGTGCCAGCACCCTCCAGGGTGAAGCTTTCTTT; CDR3aa: CASTLQGEAFF
j_gene: TRBJ2-2; abundance: NA; v_gene: TRBV28; d_gene: TRBD2; CDR3nt: TGTGCCAGCAGCTCTAGACTAGCGGGAGGACTGAGGACCGGGGAGCTGTTTTTT; CDR3aa: CASSSRLAGGLRTGELFF